The T cell receptor beta chain under discussion was sequenced for a study of identical twins. Study-wide results and limits: Fewer insertions were carried by abundant cord blood beta clonotypes, but none was seen in memory repertoires. In beta out-of-frame sequences, the excess sharing between twins was weaker.

The CDR3 spans 13 residues. With 2 bases removed from V and 8 bases from J, the gap between germline ends came to 12 bases. CDR1 and CDR2 (germline): SGHVS, FQNEAQ. To note about this clonotype: Its matching antigen is unknown.

Among all donors, each was a healthy Caucasian. TCRdb re-analysed the 5' RACE reads in MiXCR, keeping a single row per CDR3 protein. The table records about 240,000 distinct CDR3 sequences, roughly a tenth of them present only once. The TCR sequence derives from a middle-aged man in good health. This chain joins TRBV7-8 and TRBJ1-1, with TRBD1 as a possible D gene (5 bases). The sequencing input was memory T cells sorted from blood. The CDR3 nucleotides read TGTGCCAGCAGCTTATTTCGGCAGGGCGAAGCTTTCTTT. Translated: CASSLFRQGEAFF.